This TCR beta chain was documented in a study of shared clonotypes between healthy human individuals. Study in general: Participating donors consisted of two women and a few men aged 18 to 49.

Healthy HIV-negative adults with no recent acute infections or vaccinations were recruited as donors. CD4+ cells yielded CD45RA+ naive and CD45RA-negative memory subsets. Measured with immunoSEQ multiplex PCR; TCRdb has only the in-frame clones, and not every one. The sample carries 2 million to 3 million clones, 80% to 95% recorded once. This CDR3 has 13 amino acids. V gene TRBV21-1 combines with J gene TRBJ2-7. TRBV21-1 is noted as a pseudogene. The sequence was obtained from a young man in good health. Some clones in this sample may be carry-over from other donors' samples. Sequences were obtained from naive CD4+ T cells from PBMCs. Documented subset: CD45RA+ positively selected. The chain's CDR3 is CASSKKGRDEQYF. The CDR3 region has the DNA TGTGCCAGCAGCAAGAAGGGTAGAGACGAGCAGTACTTC.